The 2 T cell receptor beta chains reported below all come from one sample, sequenced in a study of T cell responses to AZD1222 COVID-19 vaccine. TCRdb's table, derived via immunoSEQ multiplex PCR, lists solely in-frame clones and lacks some. The table lists about 130,000 clones, roughly nine tenths of them singletons, with roughly 3% in the top ten. The sample here was peripheral blood, taken on day 0 of AZD1222 vaccination. All receptors come from an adult in good health.

The chain employs TRBV6-5 and TRBJ2-3; D might be TRBD2 (6 bases). Germline lookup yields CDR1 MNHEY and CDR2 SVGAGI. The CDR3 extends over 15 amino acids. Trimming stripped 2 bases from V and 6 bases from J, with 15 bases between. Here the CDR3 DNA reads TGTGCCAGCAGTTACACCGTAAACGGAGGGGATACGCAGTATTTT. Its protein is CASSYTVNGGDTQYF.

This chain joins TRBV6-1 and TRBJ1-5, with D hard to call. Trimming left V 2 bases short and J 3 bases short, with 8 bases between. CDR1 is MNHNS and CDR2 is SASEGT in the germline V gene. The CDR3 totals 14 residues. In DNA form, the CDR3 reads TGTGCCAGCAGTGAATGGATCAACAATCAGCCCCAGCATTTT. Protein product: CASSEWINNQPQHF.